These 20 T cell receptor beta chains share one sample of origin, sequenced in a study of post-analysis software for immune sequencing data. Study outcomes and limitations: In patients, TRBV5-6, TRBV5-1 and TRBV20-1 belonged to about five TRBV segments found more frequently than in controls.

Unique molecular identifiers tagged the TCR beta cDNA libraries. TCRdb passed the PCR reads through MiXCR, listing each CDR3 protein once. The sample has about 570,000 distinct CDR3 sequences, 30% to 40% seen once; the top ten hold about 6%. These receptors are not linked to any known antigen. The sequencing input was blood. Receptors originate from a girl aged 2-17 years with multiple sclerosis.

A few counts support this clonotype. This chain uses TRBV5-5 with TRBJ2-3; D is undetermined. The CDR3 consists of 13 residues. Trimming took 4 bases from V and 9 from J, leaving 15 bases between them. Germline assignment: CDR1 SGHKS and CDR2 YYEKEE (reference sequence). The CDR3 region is CASSTLSLITQYF. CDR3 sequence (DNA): TGTGCCAGCAGCACACTTAGCTTGATCACGCAGTATTTT.

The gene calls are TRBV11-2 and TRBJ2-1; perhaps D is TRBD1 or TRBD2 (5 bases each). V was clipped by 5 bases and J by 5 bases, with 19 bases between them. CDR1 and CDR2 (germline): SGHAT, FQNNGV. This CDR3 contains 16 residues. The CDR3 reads CASSVRDGRWNNEQFF. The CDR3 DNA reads TGTGCCAGCAGCGTGAGGGACGGACGCTGGAACAATGAGCAGTTCTTC.

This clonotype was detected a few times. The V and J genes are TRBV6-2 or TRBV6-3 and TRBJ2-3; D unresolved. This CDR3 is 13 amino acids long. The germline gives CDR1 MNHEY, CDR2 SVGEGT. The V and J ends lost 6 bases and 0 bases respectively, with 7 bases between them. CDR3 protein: CASRLVSTDTQYF. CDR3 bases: TGTGCCAGCAGATTAGTTAGCACAGATACGCAGTATTTT.

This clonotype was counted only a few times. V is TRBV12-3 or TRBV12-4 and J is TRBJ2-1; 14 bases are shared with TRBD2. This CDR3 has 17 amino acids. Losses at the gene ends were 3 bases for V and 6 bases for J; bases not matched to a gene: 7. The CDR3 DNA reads TGTGCCAGCAGTTTGGCGACTAGCGGGGGGGCCCCCAATGAGCAGTTCTTC. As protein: CASSLATSGGAPNEQFF.

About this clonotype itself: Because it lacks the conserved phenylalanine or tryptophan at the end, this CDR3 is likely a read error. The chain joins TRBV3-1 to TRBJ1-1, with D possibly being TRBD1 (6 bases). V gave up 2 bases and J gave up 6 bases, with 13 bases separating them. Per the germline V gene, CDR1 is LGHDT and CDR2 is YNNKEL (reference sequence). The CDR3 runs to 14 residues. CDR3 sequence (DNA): TGTGCCAGCAGCCAATTTGGCAGGGGACCTGAAGCTTTCTGT. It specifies CASSQFGRGPEAFC.

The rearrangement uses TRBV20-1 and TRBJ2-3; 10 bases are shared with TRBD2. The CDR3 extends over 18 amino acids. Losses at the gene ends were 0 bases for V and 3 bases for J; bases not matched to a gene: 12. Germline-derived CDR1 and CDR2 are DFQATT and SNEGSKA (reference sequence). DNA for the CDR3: TGCAGTGCTAGAGACAGTAAAAGGACTAGCGGAGATACAGATACGCAGTATTTT. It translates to CSARDSKRTSGDTDTQYF.

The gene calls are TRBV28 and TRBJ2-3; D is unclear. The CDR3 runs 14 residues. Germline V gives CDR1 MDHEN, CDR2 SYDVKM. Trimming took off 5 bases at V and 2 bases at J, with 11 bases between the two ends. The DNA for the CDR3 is TGTGCCAGCAGTCCACTACGACCCACAGATACGCAGTATTTT. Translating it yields CASSPLRPTDTQYF.

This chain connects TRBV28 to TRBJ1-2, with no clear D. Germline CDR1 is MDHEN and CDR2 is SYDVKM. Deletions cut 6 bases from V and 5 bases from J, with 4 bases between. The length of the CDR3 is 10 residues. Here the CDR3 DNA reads TGTGCCAGCAGCCAATATGGCTACACCTTC. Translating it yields CASSQYGYTF.

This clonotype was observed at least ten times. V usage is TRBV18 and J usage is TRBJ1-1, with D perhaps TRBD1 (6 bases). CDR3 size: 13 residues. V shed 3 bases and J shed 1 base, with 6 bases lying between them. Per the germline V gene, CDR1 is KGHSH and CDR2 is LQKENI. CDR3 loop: CASSPGQNTEAFF. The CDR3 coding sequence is TGTGCCAGCTCACCGGGACAGAACACTGAAGCTTTCTTT.

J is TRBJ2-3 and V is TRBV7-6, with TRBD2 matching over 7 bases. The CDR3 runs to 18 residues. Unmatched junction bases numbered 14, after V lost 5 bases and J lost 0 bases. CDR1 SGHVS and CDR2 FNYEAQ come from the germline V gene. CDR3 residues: CASSPRLAVVLSTDTQYF. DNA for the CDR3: TGTGCCAGCAGCCCCCGGCTAGCGGTGGTCCTTAGCACAGATACGCAGTATTTT. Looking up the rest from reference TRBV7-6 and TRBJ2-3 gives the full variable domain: GAGVSQSPRYKVTKRGQDVALRCDPISGHVSLYWYRQALGQGPEFLTYFNYEAQQDKSGLPNDRFSAERPEGSISTLTIQRTEQRDSAMYRCASSPRLAVVLSTDTQYFGPGTRLTVL.

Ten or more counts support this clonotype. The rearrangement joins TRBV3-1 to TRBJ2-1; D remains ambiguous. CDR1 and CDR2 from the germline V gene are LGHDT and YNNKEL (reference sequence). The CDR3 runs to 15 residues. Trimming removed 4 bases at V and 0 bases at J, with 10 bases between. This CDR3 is CASSRRRSSYNEQFF. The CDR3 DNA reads TGTGCCAGCAGCCGCCGTAGGAGCTCCTACAATGAGCAGTTCTTC.

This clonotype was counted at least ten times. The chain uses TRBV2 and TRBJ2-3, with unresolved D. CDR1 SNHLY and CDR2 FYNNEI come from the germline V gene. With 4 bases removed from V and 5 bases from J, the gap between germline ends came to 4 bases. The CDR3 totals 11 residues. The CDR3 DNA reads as TGTGCCAGCAGTGTGATAGATACGCAGTATTTT. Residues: CASSVIDTQYF.

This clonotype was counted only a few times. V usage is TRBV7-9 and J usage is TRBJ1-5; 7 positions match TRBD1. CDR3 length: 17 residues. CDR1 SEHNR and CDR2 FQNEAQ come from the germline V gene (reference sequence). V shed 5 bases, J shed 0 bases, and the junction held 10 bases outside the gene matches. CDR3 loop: CASSRDSAGFSNQPQHF. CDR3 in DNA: TGTGCCAGCAGCCGGGACAGCGCAGGGTTTAGCAATCAGCCCCAGCATTTT.

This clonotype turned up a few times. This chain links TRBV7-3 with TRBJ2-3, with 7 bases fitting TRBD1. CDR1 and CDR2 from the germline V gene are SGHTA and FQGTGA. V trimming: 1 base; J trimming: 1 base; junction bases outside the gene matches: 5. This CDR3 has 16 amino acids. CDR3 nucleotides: TGTGCCAGCAGCTTAATAGAGGGGACAGGCACAGATACGCAGTATTTT. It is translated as CASSLIEGTGTDTQYF.

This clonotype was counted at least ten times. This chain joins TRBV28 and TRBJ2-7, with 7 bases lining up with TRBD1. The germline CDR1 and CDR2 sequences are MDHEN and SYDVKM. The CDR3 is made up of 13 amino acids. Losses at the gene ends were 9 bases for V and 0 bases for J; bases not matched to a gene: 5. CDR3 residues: CASTGQSSYEQYF. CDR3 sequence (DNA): TGTGCCAGTACGGGACAGAGCTCCTACGAGCAGTACTTC.

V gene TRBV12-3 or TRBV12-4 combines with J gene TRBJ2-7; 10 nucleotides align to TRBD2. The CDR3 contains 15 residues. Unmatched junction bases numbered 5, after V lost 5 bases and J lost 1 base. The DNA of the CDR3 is TGTGCCAGCAGTAGCACTAGCGGGGCTTCCTACGAGCAGTACTTC. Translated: CASSSTSGASYEQYF.

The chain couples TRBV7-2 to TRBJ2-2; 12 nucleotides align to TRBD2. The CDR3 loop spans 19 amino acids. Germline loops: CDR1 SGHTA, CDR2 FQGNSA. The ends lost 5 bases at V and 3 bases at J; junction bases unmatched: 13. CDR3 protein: CASSLRYSSGGEYTGELFF. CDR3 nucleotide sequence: TGTGCCAGCAGCCTACGTTACTCTAGCGGGGGGGAATACACCGGGGAGCTGTTTTTT.

The CDR3 loop reads CSARAGASNQPQHF. In DNA, the CDR3 is TGCAGTGCTAGAGCCGGGGCTAGCAATCAGCCCCAGCATTTT. The J gene is TRBJ1-5, the V gene TRBV20-1, with a possible D match to TRBD1 (5 bases). The germline V gene has CDR1 DFQATT and CDR2 SNEGSKA (reference sequence). The CDR3 loop spans 14 amino acids. V dropped 1 base and J dropped 0 bases, with 7 bases sitting between them.

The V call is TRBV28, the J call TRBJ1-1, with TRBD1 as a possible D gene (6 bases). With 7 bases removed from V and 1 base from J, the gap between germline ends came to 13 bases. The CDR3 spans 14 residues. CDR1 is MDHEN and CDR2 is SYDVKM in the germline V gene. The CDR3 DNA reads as TGTGCCAGCACCATACCACAGGGGAACACTGAAGCTTTCTTT. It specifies CASTIPQGNTEAFF.

CDR3 amino acids: CSVNPRDSTLNTEAFF. In DNA form, the CDR3 reads TGCAGTGTCAACCCCCGGGACAGCACTTTGAACACTGAAGCTTTCTTT. This chain connects TRBV20-1 to TRBJ1-1; 7 bases fit TRBD1. The CDR3 extends over 16 amino acids. The germline V gene encodes CDR1 DFQATT and CDR2 SNEGSKA (reference sequence). Unmatched junction bases numbered 14, after V lost 7 bases and J lost 0 bases.